This entry lists 27 T cell receptor beta chains sequenced from one sample in a study of T cell responses to AZD1222 COVID-19 vaccine. The protocol was immunoSEQ multiplex PCR, while the TCRdb copy is restricted to in-frame clones and leaves out a portion. Of about 140,000 clones listed, 80% to 90% are singletons. Specimen: peripheral blood, collected on day 0 of AZD1222 vaccination. Receptors were obtained from an adult in good health.

The rearrangement joins TRBV27 to TRBJ2-5, with D possibly TRBD2 on 6 matching bases. This CDR3 contains 14 residues. Per the germline V gene, CDR1 is MNHEY and CDR2 is SMNVEV (reference sequence). The V end was cut by 6 bases, the J end by 5 bases, with 16 bases between. CDR3 protein: CASSISGVRETQYF. Here the CDR3 DNA reads TGTGCCAGCAGCATTAGCGGCGTTCGGGAGACCCAGTACTTC.

The chain recombines TRBV6-4 with TRBJ2-1; 10 nucleotides line up with TRBD1. Germline V gene data show CDR1 as MRHNA and CDR2 as SNTAGT. This CDR3 is built from 16 residues. The V gene end was trimmed by 6 bases and the J gene end by 2 bases; junction bases not matched to a gene: 7. The CDR3 spells CASRGPGQGTYNEQFF. The CDR3 coding sequence is TGTGCCAGCAGGGGACCGGGACAGGGGACCTACAATGAGCAGTTCTTC.

As concerns this clone: Other nucleotide sequences from this sample produce the same CDR3. J is TRBJ1-5 and V is TRBV6-5, with D unclear. Germline V gene sequence: CDR1 MNHEY, CDR2 SVGAGI. The V and J ends lost 6 bases and 4 bases respectively, with 7 bases between them. This CDR3 spans 12 amino acids. Here the CDR3 reads CASSRLNQPQHF. In DNA, the CDR3 is TGTGCCAGCAGCCGCTTGAATCAGCCCCAGCATTTT.

In DNA form, the CDR3 reads TGCGCCAGCAGTCAAAGGCAGGGAAACACTGAAGCTTTCTTT. It specifies CASSQRQGNTEAFF. The chain employs TRBV23-1 and TRBJ1-1; a possible D gene is TRBD1 (5 bases). TRBV23-1 is reported as an ORF; its role is uncertain. V was trimmed by 2 bases and J by 2 bases, leaving 9 bases between them. The CDR3 runs 14 residues.

The V gene is TRBV19, the J gene TRBJ1-1, with no clear D. The CDR3 has 15 residues. The germline V gene encodes CDR1 LNHDA and CDR2 SQIVND (reference sequence). V was pared by 4 bases and J by 0 bases, with 12 bases between. The CDR3 coding sequence is TGTGCCAGTAGTACCCCGGAGTCGCTGAACACTGAAGCTTTCTTT. This translates into CASSTPESLNTEAFF.

V usage is TRBV13 and J usage is TRBJ2-7, with a weak D call TRBD1 (5 bases). CDR3 size: 14 residues. V dropped 3 bases and J dropped 2 bases, with 11 bases sitting between them. Germline values: CDR1 PRHDT, CDR2 FYEKMQ (reference sequence). The CDR3 region has the DNA TGTGCCAGCAGCTTTGACAGAACCACCTACGAGCAGTACTTC. Protein sequence: CASSFDRTTYEQYF.

The chain combines TRBV10-3 with TRBJ1-2; the match to TRBD1 covers 7 bases. There are 14 residues in the CDR3. Trimming took 4 bases from V and 6 from J; bases not matched to a gene: 8. Germline lookup yields CDR1 ENHRY and CDR2 SYGVKD. This CDR3 is CAISGAGQTNGYTF. The CDR3 DNA sequence: TGTGCCATCAGTGGAGCGGGACAGACCAATGGCTACACCTTC.

Written as DNA, the CDR3 is TGTGCCAGCCTCCCTGGGGGACAGATGAACACTGAAGCTTTCTTT. This gives the protein CASLPGGQMNTEAFF. The chain has TRBV28 and TRBJ1-1, with 7 bases matching TRBD1. Unmatched junction bases numbered 9, after V lost 8 bases and J lost 0 bases. This CDR3 is 15 amino acids long. In germline, CDR1 is MDHEN, CDR2 SYDVKM.

The chain couples TRBV19 to TRBJ1-1; no definite D call. Trimming took off 5 bases at V and 1 base at J, with 11 bases between the two ends. The CDR3 consists of 14 residues. CDR1 is LNHDA and CDR2 is SQIVND in the germline V gene (reference sequence). The CDR3 spells CASSPSGWNTEAFF. The CDR3 DNA reads TGTGCCAGTAGTCCCAGCGGGTGGAACACTGAAGCTTTCTTT.

The chain couples TRBV28 to TRBJ2-7, with 8 bases aligning to TRBD2. CDR3 length: 16 amino acids. V lost 2 bases and J lost 6; bases outside the gene matches: 12. The germline gives CDR1 MDHEN, CDR2 SYDVKM. CDR3 sequence (DNA): TGTGCCAGCAGTTTAAGGGGCGCGGGAGGACGCGGCGAGCAGTACTTC. This sequence encodes CASSLRGAGGRGEQYF.

A remark on this clone: The same CDR3 also results from other DNA sequences found in this sample. The rearrangement joins TRBV5-8 to TRBJ1-2; no clear D. This CDR3 spans 15 amino acids. Germline values: CDR1 SGHTS, CDR2 YDEGEE. With 0 bases removed from V and 0 bases from J, the gap between germline ends came to 9 bases. CDR3 loop: CASSLAPRSNYGYTF. Here the CDR3 DNA reads TGTGCCAGCAGCTTGGCCCCACGCTCTAACTATGGCTACACCTTC.

V usage is TRBV5-5 and J usage is TRBJ1-4; no firm D call. V gave up 0 bases and J gave up 0 bases, with 3 bases separating them. Germline-derived CDR1 and CDR2 are SGHKS and YYEKEE (reference sequence). This CDR3 is 14 amino acids long. The CDR3 loop is CASSLVATNEKLFF. The CDR3 DNA is TGTGCCAGCAGCTTGGTGGCAACTAATGAAAAACTGTTTTTT.

This sequence joins TRBV5-4 and TRBJ1-2; the D gene is possibly TRBD1 (5 bases). Germline CDR1 SGHNT, CDR2 YYREEE (reference sequence). V gave up 0 bases and J gave up 3 bases, with 12 bases separating them. This CDR3 is built from 15 residues. The CDR3 sequence is CASSLVQGVDYGYTF. The DNA for the CDR3 is TGTGCCAGCAGCTTGGTCCAGGGTGTCGACTATGGCTACACCTTC. Supplemented by reference TRBV5-4 and TRBJ1-2, the full variable domain reads ETGVTQSPTHLIKTRGQQVTLRCSSQSGHNTVSWYQQALGQGPQFIFQYYREEENGRGNFPPRFSGLQFPNYSSELNVNALELDDSALYLCASSLVQGVDYGYTFGSGTRLTVV.

This rearrangement joins TRBV7-2 to TRBJ2-7, with 9 bases fitting TRBD2. The CDR3 is made up of 15 amino acids. The V segment lost 5 bases and the J segment 5 bases; nucleotides outside the gene matches: 10. From germline, CDR1 is SGHTA and CDR2 FQGNSA. CDR3 nucleotides: TGTGCCAGCAGCCCTATCGGGCGGGAGGGCAACGAGCAGTACTTC. Amino acids: CASSPIGREGNEQYF.

This chain joins TRBV18 and TRBJ1-1; D gene ambiguous. This CDR3 comprises 15 residues. The V and J ends lost 3 bases and 5 bases respectively, with 16 bases between them. The germline gives CDR1 KGHSH, CDR2 LQKENI. CDR3 protein: CASSPVDLRGTEAFF. The CDR3 DNA is TGTGCCAGCTCACCCGTAGACCTCCGAGGTACTGAAGCTTTCTTT. The whole variable domain, remainder taken from reference TRBV18 and TRBJ1-1, is NAGVMQNPRHLVRRRGQEARLRCSPMKGHSHVYWYRQLPEEGLKFMVYLQKENIIDESGMPKERFSAEFPKEGPSILRIQQVVRGDSAAYFCASSPVDLRGTEAFFGQGTRLTVV.

Here the CDR3 reads CASRRGAYNSPLHF. CDR3 coding DNA: TGTGCCAGTAGGCGAGGGGCATATAATTCACCCCTCCACTTT. The chain couples TRBV19 to TRBJ1-6; weak D call: TRBD1 (5 bases). V was clipped by 6 bases and J by 4 bases, with 10 bases between them. Germline V lookup: CDR1 LNHDA, CDR2 SQIVND (reference sequence). The CDR3 has 14 amino acids.

With respect to this clone: Other DNA sequences within the sample encode an identical CDR3. The chain joins TRBV9 to TRBJ1-2; 11 positions match TRBD1. Unmatched junction bases numbered 2, after V lost 2 bases and J lost 5 bases. The CDR3 extends over 14 amino acids. In germline, CDR1 is SGDLS, CDR2 YYNGEE. This chain's CDR3 is CASSVGQGVYGYTF. CDR3 nucleotide sequence: TGTGCCAGCAGCGTGGGACAGGGGGTATATGGCTACACCTTC.

The gene calls are TRBV29-1 and TRBJ2-7, with a possible D match to TRBD1 (6 bases). Germline values: CDR1 SQVTM, CDR2 ANQGSEA. The CDR3 has 13 amino acids. The V gene lost 2 bases and the J gene lost 2 bases, with 10 bases spanning the gap. The DNA for the CDR3 is TGCAGCGTTGAAAGGACAGAAACCTACGAGCAGTACTTC. It specifies CSVERTETYEQYF.

This clone appeared a single time. The V call is TRBV19, the J call TRBJ1-4; 8 positions agree with TRBD1. Germline values: CDR1 LNHDA, CDR2 SQIVND (reference sequence). There are 15 residues in the CDR3. V dropped 7 bases and J dropped 7; count of bases not matched to a gene: 11. CDR3: CASKDRDEFTEKLFF. CDR3 DNA: TGTGCCAGTAAGGACAGGGACGAATTTACTGAAAAACTGTTTTTT.

The V gene is TRBV9, the J gene TRBJ2-5; the match to TRBD2 covers 9 bases. Trimming at V came to 0 bases and at J to 5 bases, leaving 11 bases not matched to a gene. Looked up from germline, CDR1 is SGDLS and CDR2 is YYNGEE. The CDR3 contains 17 residues. The CDR3 region is CASSVGRALAGLETQYF. DNA for the CDR3: TGTGCCAGCAGCGTAGGGAGGGCGCTAGCGGGATTGGAGACCCAGTACTTC.

The genes are TRBV10-3 and TRBJ2-7, with D perhaps TRBD2 (5 bases). The V gene's germline CDR1 is ENHRY and CDR2 SYGVKD. The CDR3 runs 16 residues. Trimming pared 7 bases from V and 2 bases from J, leaving 21 bases between. CDR3 nucleotide sequence: TGTGCCATCAATGACCGCTCGGGTAGCGACACCTACGAGCAGTACTTC. It specifies CAINDRSGSDTYEQYF.

This chain connects TRBV7-2 to TRBJ1-1; D is ambiguous. Germline values: CDR1 SGHTA, CDR2 FQGNSA. Trimming removed 1 base at V and 0 bases at J, with 9 bases between. This CDR3 has 15 amino acids. The CDR3 is CASSLEPSMNTEAFF. The CDR3 region has the DNA TGTGCCAGCAGCTTAGAACCCAGCATGAACACTGAAGCTTTCTTT.

The rearrangement uses TRBV20-1 and TRBJ2-3, with D possibly matching TRBD1 (5 bases). This CDR3 has 14 amino acids. V was clipped by 3 bases and J by 5 bases, with 15 bases between them. CDR1 is DFQATT and CDR2 is SNEGSKA in the germline V gene (reference sequence). CDR3 sequence (DNA): TGCAGTGCTAGTGTGTTGGACACTATAGATACGCAGTATTTT. Translating gives CSASVLDTIDTQYF.

This clone was seen just once. The chain has TRBV10-3 and TRBJ1-3; D is ambiguous. The germline V gene has CDR1 ENHRY and CDR2 SYGVKD. This CDR3 comprises 14 residues. V dropped 4 bases and J dropped 3 bases, with 10 bases sitting between them. The CDR3 loop reads CAISGGDNGNTIYF. Written as DNA, the CDR3 is TGTGCCATCAGTGGGGGAGATAATGGAAACACCATATATTTT.

The chain uses TRBV4-3 and TRBJ2-1; 8 bases line up with TRBD2. V dropped 3 bases and J dropped 8; count of bases not matched to a gene: 12. There are 16 residues in the CDR3. CDR1 LGHNA and CDR2 YSLEER come from the germline V gene. The CDR3 DNA reads as TGCGCCAGCAGCCATATAGCGGGAAGTCTAACCGATGAGCAGTTCTTC. Protein: CASSHIAGSLTDEQFF.

The chain combines TRBV21-1 with TRBJ1-2. TRBV21-1 is described as a pseudogene. There are 17 residues in the CDR3. The DNA of the CDR3 is TGTGCCAGCAAACAGAGGCGGTGGGGGTACATTAACTATGGCTACACCTTC. It translates to CASKQRRWGYINYGYTF.

The chain uses TRBV29-1 and TRBJ2-7; D perhaps matches TRBD1 (6 bases). The CDR3 contains 14 residues. Germline loops: CDR1 SQVTM, CDR2 ANQGSEA. Trimming cost V 6 bases and J 0 bases, with 15 bases left between them. Here the CDR3 reads CSVTAAGASYEQYF. The CDR3 nucleotides are TGCAGCGTCACCGCGGCAGGGGCCTCCTACGAGCAGTACTTC.